This T cell receptor beta chain appears in the sequencing data of a study of blood T cell repertoires in COVID-19. Study-wide context: PBMCs, B-cell-depleted T cells, or T cells provided the cDNA or gDNA that made up the material.

Trimming removed 6 bases at V and 9 bases at J, with 19 bases between. CDR3 length: 14 amino acids. CDR1 is SGHRS, CDR2 YFSETQ, per germline. Libraries were prepared by immunoSEQ multiplex PCR; TCRdb keeps only in-frame clonotypes and omits some of them. The sample lists tens of thousands of clones, 82% occurring once. The chain carries TRBV5-1 and TRBJ2-1; weak D call: TRBD1 (6 bases). Sequencing used peripheral blood. This TCR was sampled from an older woman with acute or convalescent COVID-19. CDR3 coding DNA: TGCGCCAGCAAACCGGAAGCGTTCAGGGGTGAGCAGTTCTTC. Its translation is CASKPEAFRGEQFF. The variable domain in full, with the rest retrieved from reference TRBV5-1 and TRBJ2-1, is KAGVTQTPRYLIKTRGQQVTLSCSPISGHRSVSWYQQTPGQGLQFLFEYFSETQRNKGNFPGRFSGRQFSNSRSEMNVSTLELGDSALYLCASKPEAFRGEQFFGPGTRLTVL.